This T cell receptor beta chain originates from a study of T cell responses to AZD1222 COVID-19 vaccine. Overall study: Second doses were pooled across both intervals (about 4 or about 12 weeks). The study, taken as a whole, reports: Regions left unmutated in variants are reportedly the target of nearly half of spike-specific TCRs. Elevations in Spike-specific TCR breadth and depth followed administration of two AZD1222 doses. Seropositive status at baseline applied to only 5 to 7 AZD1222 recipients.

In the case of this clone: Its antigen is undetermined. Sequence at one end of the junction differs from germline and may be a read error.

The CDR3 spans 12 residues. From germline, CDR1 is SEHNR and CDR2 FQNEAQ (reference sequence). This table comes from immunoSEQ multiplex PCR, and its TCRdb copy is limited to in-frame clones, with some not included. The sample holds 150,000 to 200,000 clones, roughly 90% seen once. The receptor comes from an adult in good health. The chain recombines TRBV7-9 with TRBJ2-5, with a tentative D call TRBD2 (5 bases). This sample comprised peripheral blood, obtained on day 0 of AZD1222 vaccination. The CDR3: CASSLVLEAQYF. The DNA of the CDR3 is TGTGCCAGCAGCTTAGTACTAGAGGCCCAGTACTTC.